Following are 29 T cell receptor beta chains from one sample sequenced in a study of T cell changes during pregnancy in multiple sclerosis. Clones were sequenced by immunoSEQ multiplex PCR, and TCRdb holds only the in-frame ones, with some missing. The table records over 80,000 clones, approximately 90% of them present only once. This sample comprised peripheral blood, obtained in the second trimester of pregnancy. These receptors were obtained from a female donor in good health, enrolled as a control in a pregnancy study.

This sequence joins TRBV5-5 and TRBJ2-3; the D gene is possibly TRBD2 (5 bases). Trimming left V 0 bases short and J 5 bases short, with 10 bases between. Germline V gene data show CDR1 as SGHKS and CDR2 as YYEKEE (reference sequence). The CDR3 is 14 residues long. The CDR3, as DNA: TGTGCCAGCAGCTTGGACAGACGGGGAGATACGCAGTATTTT. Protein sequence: CASSLDRRGDTQYF.

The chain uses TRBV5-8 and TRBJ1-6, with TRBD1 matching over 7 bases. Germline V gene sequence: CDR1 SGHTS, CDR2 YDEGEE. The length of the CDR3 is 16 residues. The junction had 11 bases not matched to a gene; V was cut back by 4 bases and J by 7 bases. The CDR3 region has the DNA TGTGCCAGCAGCCCAGGGACAGTCGGATGGAATTCACCCCTCCACTTT. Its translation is CASSPGTVGWNSPLHF.

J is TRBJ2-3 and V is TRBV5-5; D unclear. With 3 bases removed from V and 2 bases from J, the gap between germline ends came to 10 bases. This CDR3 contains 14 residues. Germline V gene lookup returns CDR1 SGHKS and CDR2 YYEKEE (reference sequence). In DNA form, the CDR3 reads TGTGCCAGCAGCTCAGGCGAGAACACAGATACGCAGTATTTT. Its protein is CASSSGENTDTQYF.

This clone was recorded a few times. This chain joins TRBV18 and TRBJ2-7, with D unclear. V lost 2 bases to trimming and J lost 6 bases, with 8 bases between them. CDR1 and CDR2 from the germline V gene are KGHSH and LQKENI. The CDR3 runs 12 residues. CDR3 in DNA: TGTGCCAGCTCACCAAGTGGCCGCGAGCAGTACTTC. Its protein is CASSPSGREQYF.

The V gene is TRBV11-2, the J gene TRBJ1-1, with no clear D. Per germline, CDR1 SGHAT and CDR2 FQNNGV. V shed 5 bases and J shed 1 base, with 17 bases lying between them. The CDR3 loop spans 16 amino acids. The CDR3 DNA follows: TGTGCCAGCAGCCAAAGAGGAAGGTCTAAGAACACTGAAGCTTTCTTT. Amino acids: CASSQRGRSKNTEAFF.

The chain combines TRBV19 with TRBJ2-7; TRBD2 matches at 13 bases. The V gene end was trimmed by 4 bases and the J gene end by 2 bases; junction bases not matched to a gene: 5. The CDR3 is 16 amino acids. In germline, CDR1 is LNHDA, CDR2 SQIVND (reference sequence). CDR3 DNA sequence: TGTGCCAGTAGTAGCGGACTAGCGGGGGCCCCCTACGAGCAGTACTTC. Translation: CASSSGLAGAPYEQYF.

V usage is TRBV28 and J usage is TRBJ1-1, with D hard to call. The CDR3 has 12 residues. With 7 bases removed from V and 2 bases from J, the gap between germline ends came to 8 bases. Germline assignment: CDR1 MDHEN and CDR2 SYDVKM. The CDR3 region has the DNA TGTGCCAGCAAGAGGGCCAACACTGAAGCTTTCTTT. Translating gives CASKRANTEAFF.

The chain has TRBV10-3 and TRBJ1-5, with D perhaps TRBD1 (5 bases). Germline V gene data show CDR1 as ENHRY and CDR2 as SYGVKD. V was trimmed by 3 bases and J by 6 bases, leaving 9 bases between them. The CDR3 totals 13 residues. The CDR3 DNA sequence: TGTGCCATCAGTGAATGGGGGGGTCAGCCCCAGCATTTT. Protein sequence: CAISEWGGQPQHF.

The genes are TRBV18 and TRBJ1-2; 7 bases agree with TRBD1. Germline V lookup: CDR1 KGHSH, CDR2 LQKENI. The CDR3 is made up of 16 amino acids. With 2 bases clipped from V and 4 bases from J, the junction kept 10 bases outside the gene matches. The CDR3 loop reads CASSPATGQSAYGYTF. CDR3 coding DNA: TGTGCCAGCTCACCAGCGACAGGGCAAAGCGCCTATGGCTACACCTTC.

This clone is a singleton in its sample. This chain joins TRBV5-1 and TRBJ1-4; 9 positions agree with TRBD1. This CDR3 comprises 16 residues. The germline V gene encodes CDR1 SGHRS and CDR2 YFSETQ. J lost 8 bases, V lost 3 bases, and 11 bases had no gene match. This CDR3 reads CASSSGQGRSWEKLFF. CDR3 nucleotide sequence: TGCGCCAGCAGCTCCGGACAGGGGAGATCCTGGGAAAAACTGTTTTTT.

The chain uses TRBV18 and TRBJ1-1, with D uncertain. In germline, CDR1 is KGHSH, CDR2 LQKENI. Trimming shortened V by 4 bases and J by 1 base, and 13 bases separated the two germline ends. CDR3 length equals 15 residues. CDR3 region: CASSLPSEGNTEAFF. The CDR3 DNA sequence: TGTGCCAGCTCACTACCGTCGGAGGGGAACACTGAAGCTTTCTTT.

CDR3 sequence: CASSEAPGQGNSPLHF. The CDR3 DNA reads as TGTGCCAGCAGTGAAGCCCCGGGACAGGGAAATTCACCCCTCCACTTT. The genes are TRBV6-1 and TRBJ1-6; 9 bases align to TRBD1. The CDR3 has 16 amino acids. In germline, CDR1 is MNHNS, CDR2 SASEGT. V gave up 0 bases and J gave up 7 bases; unmatched junction bases: 4.

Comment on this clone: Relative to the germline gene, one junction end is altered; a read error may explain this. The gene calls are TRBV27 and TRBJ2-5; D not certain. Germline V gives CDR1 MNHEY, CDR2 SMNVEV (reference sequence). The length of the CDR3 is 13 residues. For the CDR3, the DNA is TGTGCCAGCAGTTTATCGTTCCAAGAGGCCCAGTACTTC. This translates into CASSLSFQEAQYF.

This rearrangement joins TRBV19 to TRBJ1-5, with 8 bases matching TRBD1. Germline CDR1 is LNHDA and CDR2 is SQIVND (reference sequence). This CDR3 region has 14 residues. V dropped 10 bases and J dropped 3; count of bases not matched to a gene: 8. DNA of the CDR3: TGTGCCACCTCGACAGGGGACCTCAATCAGCCCCAGCATTTT. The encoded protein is CATSTGDLNQPQHF.

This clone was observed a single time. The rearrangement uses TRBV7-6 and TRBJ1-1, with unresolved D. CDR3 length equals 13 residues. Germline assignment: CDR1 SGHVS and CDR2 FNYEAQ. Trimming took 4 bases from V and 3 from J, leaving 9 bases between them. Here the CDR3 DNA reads TGTGCCAGCAGCTCCGACTTGGACACTGAAGCTTTCTTT. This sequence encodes CASSSDLDTEAFF.

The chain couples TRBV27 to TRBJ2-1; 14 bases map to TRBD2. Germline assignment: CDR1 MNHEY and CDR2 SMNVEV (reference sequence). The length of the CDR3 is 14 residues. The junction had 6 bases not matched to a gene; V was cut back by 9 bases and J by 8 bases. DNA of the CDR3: TGTGCCAGTCGACTAGCGGGAGGGTGGGATGAGCAGTTCTTC. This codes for CASRLAGGWDEQFF.

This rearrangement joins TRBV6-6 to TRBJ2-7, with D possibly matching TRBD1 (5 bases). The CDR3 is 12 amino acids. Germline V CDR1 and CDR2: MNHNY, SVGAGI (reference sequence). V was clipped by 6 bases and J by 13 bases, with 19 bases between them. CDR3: CASRSRGQGSYF. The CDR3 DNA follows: TGTGCCAGCAGATCGAGAGGTCAGGGCTCATACTTC.

CDR3 in amino acids: CASSPEVGGTAFF. The CDR3 nucleotides are TGTGCCAGCTCACCCGAGGTGGGGGGGACAGCTTTCTTT. The chain has TRBV18 and TRBJ1-1; possibly TRBD1 for D (5 bases). Trimming took 3 bases from V and 10 from J, leaving 15 bases between them. Germline assignment: CDR1 KGHSH and CDR2 LQKENI. This CDR3 has 13 amino acids.

The CDR3 sequence is CASSPGQGGGPNTEAFF. Here the CDR3 DNA reads TGTGCCAGCTCACCTGGACAGGGAGGTGGTCCCAACACTGAAGCTTTCTTT. The chain is built from TRBV18 and TRBJ1-1; 8 bases align to TRBD1. The V gene's germline CDR1 is KGHSH and CDR2 LQKENI. CDR3 length: 17 amino acids. The ends lost 3 bases at V and 2 bases at J; junction bases unmatched: 11.

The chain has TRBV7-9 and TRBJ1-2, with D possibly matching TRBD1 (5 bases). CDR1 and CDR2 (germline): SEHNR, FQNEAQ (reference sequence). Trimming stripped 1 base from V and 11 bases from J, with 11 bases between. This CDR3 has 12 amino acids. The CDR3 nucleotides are TGTGCCAGCAGCTTAGAGGCAGGGAGGTACACCTTC. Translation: CASSLEAGRYTF.

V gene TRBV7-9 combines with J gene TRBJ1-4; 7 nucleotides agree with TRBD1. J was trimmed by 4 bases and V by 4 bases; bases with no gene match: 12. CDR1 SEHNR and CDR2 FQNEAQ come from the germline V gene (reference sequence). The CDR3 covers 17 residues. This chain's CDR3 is CASSSPPWTGRNEKLFF. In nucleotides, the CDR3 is TGTGCCAGCAGCTCCCCACCCTGGACAGGTCGTAATGAAAAACTGTTTTTT.

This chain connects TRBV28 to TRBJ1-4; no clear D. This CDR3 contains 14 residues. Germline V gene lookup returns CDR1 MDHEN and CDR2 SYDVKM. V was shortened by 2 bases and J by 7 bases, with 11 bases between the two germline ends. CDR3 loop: CASSLGEAAEKLFF. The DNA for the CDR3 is TGTGCCAGCAGTTTAGGGGAGGCAGCTGAAAAACTGTTTTTT.

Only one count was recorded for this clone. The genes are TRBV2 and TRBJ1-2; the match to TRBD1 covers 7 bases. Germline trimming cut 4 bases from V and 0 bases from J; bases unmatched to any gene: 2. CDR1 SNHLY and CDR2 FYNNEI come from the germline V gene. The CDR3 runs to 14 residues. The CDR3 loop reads CASSGDSPNYGYTF. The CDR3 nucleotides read TGTGCCAGCAGTGGGGACAGCCCTAACTATGGCTACACCTTC.

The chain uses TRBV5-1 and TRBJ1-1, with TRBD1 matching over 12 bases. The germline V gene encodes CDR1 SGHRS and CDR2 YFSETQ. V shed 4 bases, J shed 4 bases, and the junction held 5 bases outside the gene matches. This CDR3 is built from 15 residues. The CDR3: CASSAGQGAFTEAFF. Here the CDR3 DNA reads TGCGCCAGCAGCGCGGGACAGGGGGCCTTCACTGAAGCTTTCTTT.

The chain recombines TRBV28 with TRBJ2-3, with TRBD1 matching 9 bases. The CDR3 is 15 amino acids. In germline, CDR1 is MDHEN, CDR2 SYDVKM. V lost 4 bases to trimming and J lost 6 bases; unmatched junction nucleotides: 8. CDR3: CASSSADRGYDTQYF. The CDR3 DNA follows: TGTGCCAGCAGTTCAGCGGACAGGGGTTACGATACGCAGTATTTT.

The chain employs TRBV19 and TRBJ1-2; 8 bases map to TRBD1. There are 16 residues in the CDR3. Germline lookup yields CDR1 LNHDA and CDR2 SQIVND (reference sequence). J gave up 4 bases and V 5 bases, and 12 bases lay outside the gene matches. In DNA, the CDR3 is TGTGCCAGTAGTCTCGCCGGACAGGGCGATATCTATGGCTACACCTTC. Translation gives CASSLAGQGDIYGYTF. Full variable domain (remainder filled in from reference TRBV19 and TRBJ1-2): DGGITQSPKYLFRKEGQNVTLSCEQNLNHDAMYWYRQDPGQGLRLIYYSQIVNDFQKGDIAEGYSVSREKKESFPLTVTSAQKNPTAFYLCASSLAGQGDIYGYTFGSGTRLTVV.

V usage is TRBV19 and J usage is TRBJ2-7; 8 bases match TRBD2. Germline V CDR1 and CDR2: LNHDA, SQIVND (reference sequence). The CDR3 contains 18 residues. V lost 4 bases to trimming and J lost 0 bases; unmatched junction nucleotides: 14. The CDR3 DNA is TGTGCCAGTAGTACCCTACCGGGGAGCGGGGGCCCCTCCTACGAGCAGTACTTC. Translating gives CASSTLPGSGGPSYEQYF.

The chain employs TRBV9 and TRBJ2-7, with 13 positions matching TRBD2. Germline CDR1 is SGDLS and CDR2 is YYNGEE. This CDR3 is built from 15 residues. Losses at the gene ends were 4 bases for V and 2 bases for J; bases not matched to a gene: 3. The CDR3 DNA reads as TGTGCCAGCAGCTCGGGACTAGCGGGGCCCTACGAGCAGTACTTC. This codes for CASSSGLAGPYEQYF. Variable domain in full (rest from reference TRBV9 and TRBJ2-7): DSGVTQTPKHLITATGQRVTLRCSPRSGDLSVYWYQQSLDQGLQFLIQYYNGEERAKGNILERFSAQQFPDLHSELNLSSLELGDSALYFCASSSGLAGPYEQYFGPGTRLTVT.

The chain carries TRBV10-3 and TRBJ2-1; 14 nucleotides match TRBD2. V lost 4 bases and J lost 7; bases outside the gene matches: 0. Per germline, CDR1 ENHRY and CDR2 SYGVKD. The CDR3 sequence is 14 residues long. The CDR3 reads CAISGTSGGNEQFF. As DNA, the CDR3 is TGTGCCATCAGTGGGACTAGCGGGGGGAATGAGCAGTTCTTC.